The 27 T cell receptor beta chains below come from one sample, sequenced in a study of cytomegalovirus exposure and HLA in healthy donors (dated by TCRdb to about 2017). The library came from the immunoSEQ multiplex PCR assay. For the multiplex PCR, a mixture combining 60 forward primers for TCR Vbeta segments and 13 reverse primers for TCR Jbeta segments was used. In TCRdb, the immuneACCESS table is reduced to in-frame sequences with V and J assigned. These tables do not hold every clone; where another copy was compared, an unresolved V gene accounts for under half, and the others remain unexplained. The sample data list some 200,000 clones, and more than 65% of these were observed just once. Around 2.6% of the sample is in the top ten clones. Sequencing used PBMCs. Every receptor here comes from a female donor in good health and CMV-seronegative.

The gene calls are TRBV11-3 and TRBJ1-2, with 9 bases aligning to TRBD1. The junction had 3 bases not matched to a gene; V was cut back by 2 bases and J by 8 bases. From germline, CDR1 is SGHNT and CDR2 YENEEA. This CDR3 region has 13 residues. CDR3 protein: CASSLWTGEGYTF. In DNA form, the CDR3 reads TGTGCCAGCAGCTTATGGACAGGGGAAGGCTACACCTTC.

V gene TRBV28 combines with J gene TRBJ1-5; 10 nucleotides agree with TRBD1. This CDR3 has 15 residues. Trimming at V came to 3 bases and at J to 4 bases, leaving 3 bases not matched to a gene. Germline V gene data show CDR1 as MDHEN and CDR2 as SYDVKM. CDR3 sequence (DNA): TGTGCCAGCAGTTTGAGGGACAGGGGAAATCAGCCCCAGCATTTT. As protein: CASSLRDRGNQPQHF. The full variable domain, completed using reference TRBV28 and TRBJ1-5, is DVKVTQSSRYLVKRTGEKVFLECVQDMDHENMFWYRQDPGLGLRLIYFSYDVKMKEKGDIPEGYSVSREKKERFSLILESASTNQTSMYLCASSLRDRGNQPQHFGDGTRLSIL.

This clone was seen only a few times. V gene TRBV7-9 combines with J gene TRBJ2-1; 9 bases are a match to TRBD2. V trimming: 1 base; J trimming: 9 bases; junction bases outside the gene matches: 7. The CDR3 is 15 residues long. Germline-derived CDR1 and CDR2 are SEHNR and FQNEAQ (reference sequence). CDR3 DNA: TGTGCCAGCAGCTTAGGTTCTAGCGGGGAGAGTGAGCAGTTCTTC. Protein product: CASSLGSSGESEQFF.

The V gene is TRBV5-8, the J gene TRBJ1-1; D is ambiguous. The CDR3 contains 15 residues. Trimming removed 0 bases from V and 4 bases from J, with 13 bases in between. CDR1 and CDR2 from the germline V gene are SGHTS and YDEGEE. The CDR3 reads CASSLEQASGTEAFF. In nucleotides, the CDR3 is TGTGCCAGCAGCTTGGAACAAGCCTCAGGCACTGAAGCTTTCTTT.

This chain uses TRBV5-1 with TRBJ2-3, with 10 bases identical to TRBD2. The length of the CDR3 is 16 residues. Unmatched junction bases numbered 6, after V lost 3 bases and J lost 2 bases. Germline V CDR1 and CDR2: SGHRS, YFSETQ. Here the CDR3 reads CASSSPSGRDTDTQYF. In DNA form, the CDR3 reads TGCGCCAGCAGCTCCCCTAGCGGGAGAGACACAGATACGCAGTATTTT.

This clone has just a few counts. CDR3 sequence reads: CASRGLADTGELFF. In DNA form, the CDR3 reads TGTGCCAGCAGGGGACTAGCCGACACCGGGGAGCTGTTTTTT. The gene calls are TRBV6-4 and TRBJ2-2; 9 nucleotides agree with TRBD2. This CDR3 comprises 14 residues. V dropped 6 bases and J dropped 3; count of bases not matched to a gene: 2. CDR1 and CDR2 (germline): MRHNA, SNTAGT.

This rearrangement joins TRBV6-1 to TRBJ1-4, with TRBD1 identical over 9 bases. Per the germline V gene, CDR1 is MNHNS and CDR2 is SASEGT. The CDR3 is 16 amino acids. V was clipped by 2 bases and J by 10 bases; unmatched bases: 11. The CDR3 region is CASSETTSGTGLKLFF. CDR3 nucleotides: TGTGCCAGCAGTGAAACAACTTCCGGGACAGGGTTAAAACTGTTTTTT.

This chain connects TRBV5-1 to TRBJ2-3, with D possibly being TRBD1 (6 bases). The V end was cut by 0 bases, the J end by 2 bases, with 13 bases between. The length of the CDR3 is 16 residues. Germline V gives CDR1 SGHRS, CDR2 YFSETQ. CDR3 sequence: CASSLAQGIYTDTQYF. For the CDR3, the DNA is TGCGCCAGCAGCTTGGCACAGGGAATTTACACAGATACGCAGTATTTT.

The chain couples TRBV30 to TRBJ2-3; possibly TRBD2 for D (5 bases). Germline V gene data show CDR1 as GTSNPN and CDR2 as SVGIG (reference sequence). This CDR3 has 14 amino acids. Trimming removed 3 bases from V and 5 bases from J, with 15 bases in between. The CDR3 loop is CAWRVGNPEDTQYF. The CDR3 DNA sequence: TGTGCCTGGAGGGTCGGGAACCCGGAAGATACGCAGTATTTT.

This chain connects TRBV19 to TRBJ1-3; D is uncertain. Germline loops: CDR1 LNHDA, CDR2 SQIVND (reference sequence). The CDR3 is 15 residues long. V lost 3 bases, J lost 2 bases, and 11 bases lay in between. CDR3 coding DNA: TGTGCCAGTAGTATGCCGCGGGGAGCTGGAAACACCATATATTTT. It is translated as CASSMPRGAGNTIYF.

This clone was detected only once. The rearrangement joins TRBV6-1 to TRBJ2-5; 8 bases are shared with TRBD1. The DNA matches TRBJ2-7 better at its end, which makes the J call doubtful. Per the germline V gene, CDR1 is MNHNS and CDR2 is SASEGT. The CDR3 is made up of 12 amino acids. The CDR3 reads CASTGQGREQYF. In nucleotides, the CDR3 is TGTGCCAGCACCGGACAGGGTCGCGAGCAGTACTTC.

V is TRBV14 and J is TRBJ1-5; no clear D. Germline CDR1 and CDR2: SGHDN and FVKESK. The CDR3 is made up of 15 amino acids. With 0 bases removed from V and 3 bases from J, the gap between germline ends came to 9 bases. The CDR3 region is CASSQDRRSNQPQHF. In nucleotides, the CDR3 is TGTGCCAGCAGCCAAGATCGCCGGTCCAATCAGCCCCAGCATTTT. Based on the CDR3 plus reference TRBV14 and TRBJ1-5, the full variable domain is EAGVTQFPSHSVIEKGQTVTLRCDPISGHDNLYWYRRVMGKEIKFLLHFVKESKQDESGMPNNRFLAERTGGTYSTLKVQPAELEDSGVYFCASSQDRRSNQPQHFGDGTRLSIL.

V and J are TRBV7-8 and TRBJ2-7; 9 bases agree with TRBD1. The trim removed 5 bases at V and 5 bases at J, leaving 7 bases unmatched. Germline-derived CDR1 and CDR2 are SGHVS and FQNEAQ. The CDR3 spans 14 residues. CDR3 in amino acids: CASSVRDRVDEQYF. DNA of the CDR3: TGTGCCAGCAGCGTCCGGGACAGGGTCGACGAGCAGTACTTC.

The CDR3 DNA follows: TGTGCCAGCAGCCCGACAGGGGGCCTGGACGAGCAGTACTTC. It encodes CASSPTGGLDEQYF. The chain employs TRBV7-6 and TRBJ2-7, with 10 bases identical to TRBD1. There are 14 residues in the CDR3. CDR1 SGHVS and CDR2 FNYEAQ come from the germline V gene. J gave up 5 bases and V 5 bases, and 6 bases lay outside the gene matches.

This clone was observed a handful of times. The chain joins TRBV5-8 to TRBJ2-7; 7 bases fit TRBD1. The length of the CDR3 is 12 residues. The V gene's germline CDR1 is SGHTS and CDR2 YDEGEE. The junction had 11 bases not matched to a gene; V was cut back by 10 bases and J by 7 bases. The CDR3 region has the DNA TGTGCCTCCCACCAGGGGACAGCAGAGCAGTACTTC. This gives the protein CASHQGTAEQYF.

The chain joins TRBV7-2 to TRBJ2-7; TRBD2 aligns across 7 bases. The germline V gene has CDR1 SGHTA and CDR2 FQGNSA. With 5 bases clipped from V and 8 bases from J, the junction kept 12 bases outside the gene matches. The CDR3 runs 14 residues. The DNA for the CDR3 is TGTGCCAGCAGCCGATCTAGCGGAGAAAGCCAGCAGTACTTC. Translation: CASSRSSGESQQYF.

The gene calls are TRBV9 and TRBJ2-3; 7 bases agree with TRBD2. The V segment lost 0 bases and the J segment 0 bases; nucleotides outside the gene matches: 4. The CDR3 runs to 16 residues. Germline V gene data show CDR1 as SGDLS and CDR2 as YYNGEE. CDR3 nucleotide sequence: TGTGCCAGCAGCGTAGGGTTCGGGGGGAGCACAGATACGCAGTATTTT. This encodes CASSVGFGGSTDTQYF.

This clone was observed a handful of times. Distinct nucleotide sequences in the sample also encode this CDR3. The chain is built from TRBV19 and TRBJ1-2; 7 bases line up with TRBD1. This CDR3 contains 14 residues. V trimming: 6 bases; J trimming: 2 bases; junction bases outside the gene matches: 6. The V gene's germline CDR1 is LNHDA and CDR2 SQIVND (reference sequence). The CDR3 coding sequence is TGTGCCAGTAGCCTTGACAGGGCGAACTATGGCTACACCTTC. As protein: CASSLDRANYGYTF. Full variable domain (rest looked up from reference TRBV19 and TRBJ1-2): DGGITQSPKYLFRKEGQNVTLSCEQNLNHDAMYWYRQDPGQGLRLIYYSQIVNDFQKGDIAEGYSVSREKKESFPLTVTSAQKNPTAFYLCASSLDRANYGYTFGSGTRLTVV.

The chain couples TRBV6-1 to TRBJ2-7; perhaps TRBD2 as D (6 bases). Germline V gene lookup returns CDR1 MNHNS and CDR2 SASEGT. The CDR3 extends over 14 amino acids. Between the trimmed V and J ends, which lost 8 bases and 1 base, there was a span of 15 bases. The CDR3 DNA is TGTGCCAGCTCCCCGGACGGGGGATCCTACGAGCAGTACTTC. This gives the protein CASSPDGGSYEQYF.

This clone was recorded once. J is TRBJ2-1 and V is TRBV6-1, with 10 bases that match TRBD2. V shed 4 bases and J 5 bases; nucleotides not matched to a gene: 14. Germline-derived CDR1 and CDR2 are MNHNS and SASEGT. The CDR3 is 18 amino acids. This chain's CDR3 is CASSGQRGGPRGDNEQFF. The CDR3 nucleotides are TGTGCCAGCAGTGGTCAGCGGGGGGGCCCCCGAGGGGACAATGAGCAGTTCTTC.

This clone came up once. Different DNA sequences within this sample yield the same CDR3. J is TRBJ2-7 and V is TRBV5-6; TRBD2 aligns across 8 bases. With V trimmed by 2 bases and J by 2 bases, 3 bases remained unmatched. This CDR3 has 14 amino acids. Germline CDR1 reads SGHDT; CDR2 reads YYEEEE. This CDR3 is CASSFPGLAYEQYF. The CDR3 coding sequence is TGTGCCAGCAGCTTTCCGGGACTAGCCTACGAGCAGTACTTC.

V is TRBV2 and J is TRBJ2-2; 11 bases line up with TRBD2. Germline V gene sequence: CDR1 SNHLY, CDR2 FYNNEI. The CDR3 extends over 17 amino acids. J gave up 7 bases and V 5 bases, and 12 bases lay outside the gene matches. The DNA for the CDR3 is TGTGCCAGCAGTCCCCTTAGCGGGGGGGCCGGCGGCGGGGAGCTGTTTTTT. Its protein is CASSPLSGGAGGGELFF.

This chain connects TRBV29-1 to TRBJ1-1; D gene unclear. V dropped 4 bases and J dropped 1 base, with 10 bases sitting between them. The CDR3 runs 13 residues. Germline V lookup: CDR1 SQVTM, CDR2 ANQGSEA. The chain's CDR3 is CSVGETPNTEAFF. The CDR3 DNA is TGCAGCGTTGGAGAGACACCGAACACTGAAGCTTTCTTT.

The chain uses TRBV7-8 and TRBJ2-7; 10 bases are shared with TRBD2. CDR3 length equals 14 residues. Germline trimming cut 6 bases from V and 2 bases from J; bases unmatched to any gene: 4. Germline CDR1 reads SGHVS; CDR2 reads FQNEAQ. The CDR3 DNA sequence: TGTGCCAGCAGTTATAGCGGGAGGACCTACGAGCAGTACTTC. Amino acid sequence: CASSYSGRTYEQYF.

In this sample, this clone turned up a few times. The genes are TRBV6-1 and TRBJ1-5; no clear D. V lost 6 bases to trimming and J lost 5 bases, with 14 bases between them. Per the germline V gene, CDR1 is MNHNS and CDR2 is SASEGT. The CDR3 contains 14 residues. CDR3 sequence: CASSRVLNDQPQHF. The DNA for the CDR3 is TGTGCCAGCAGCCGAGTCCTAAACGATCAGCCCCAGCATTTT.

This clone was found a few times. The V gene is TRBV9, the J gene TRBJ2-5, with D uncertain. The germline V gene has CDR1 SGDLS and CDR2 YYNGEE. Between the trimmed V and J ends, which lost 1 base and 2 bases, there was a span of 6 bases. The CDR3 consists of 13 residues. The CDR3 sequence is CASSVSLQETQYF. CDR3 DNA: TGTGCCAGCAGCGTAAGTCTACAAGAGACCCAGTACTTC.

This clone was detected a few times. The chain is built from TRBV27 and TRBJ2-1; 15 bases line up with TRBD2. With V trimmed by 6 bases and J by 6 bases, 15 bases remained unmatched. Looked up from germline, CDR1 is MNHEY and CDR2 is SMNVEV (reference sequence). The CDR3 contains 19 residues. The CDR3 protein is CASRTDRTSGRGVVNEQFF. The DNA of the CDR3 is TGTGCCAGCAGAACCGACCGGACTAGCGGGAGGGGGGTAGTCAATGAGCAGTTCTTC.